The rows below give T cell receptor beta chains drawn from one sample of a study of T cells in Graves' hyperthyroidism and ophthalmopathy. TCRdb reprocessed the multiplex PCR reads with MiXCR, giving one entry per CDR3 protein. The table has about 590,000 distinct CDR3 sequences, 13% to 15% seen once. Sequenced: blood. Source of these receptors: a woman aged 18-29 years with Graves' ophthalmopathy. The CDR3 runs from the conserved cysteine through the conserved F or W. D genes are given only for firm matches. The listing skips clone size in some rows; elsewhere it reads once, few, many or a size class.

v_gene	abundance	j_gene	d_gene	CDR3aa	CDR3nt
TRBV18	.	TRBJ2-3	TRBD2	CASSLAGLAGGPVDTQYF	TGTGCCAGCTCACTCGCAGGACTAGCGGGAGGGCCTGTAGATACGCAGTATTTT
TRBV6-5	many	TRBJ1-2	.	CASSYRGSPFNYGYTF	TGTGCCAGCAGTTACCGGGGCAGCCCCTTTAACTATGGCTACACCTTC
TRBV6-2/TRBV6-3	.	TRBJ2-7	.	CASTQGGEQYF	TGTGCCAGCACCCAAGGGGGCGAGCAGTACTTC
TRBV20-1	few	TRBJ2-1	TRBD2	CSARDRNSGAYNEQFF	TGCAGTGCTAGAGATCGGAATAGCGGGGCCTACAATGAGCAGTTCTTC
TRBV15	.	TRBJ2-1	TRBD2	CATSRDGGRAPDEQFF	TGTGCCACCAGCAGAGATGGAGGGAGGGCCCCAGATGAGCAGTTCTTC
TRBV28	.	TRBJ2-4	.	CASSLPSSHLFF	TGTGCCAGCAGTCTCCCCTCTAGCCACCTCTTCTTC
TRBV7-2	many	TRBJ2-5	.	CASSQGGQETQYF	TGTGCCAGCAGCCAGGGGGGTCAAGAGACCCAGTACTTC
TRBV24-1	many	TRBJ2-3	TRBD2	CATSDRRLASMNTQYF	TGTGCCACCAGTGACCGTCGACTAGCGTCCATGAATACGCAGTATTTT
TRBV28	many	TRBJ1-1	TRBD1	CASSLSLRTGGTEAFF	TGTGCCAGCAGTTTATCCCTGAGGACAGGGGGCACTGAAGCTTTCTTT
TRBV5-1	many	TRBJ1-2	.	CASSLEVRSNYGYTF	TGCGCCAGCAGCTTGGAAGTCCGTTCTAACTATGGCTACACCTTC
TRBV14	many	TRBJ1-1	.	CASSLNRDARGTEAFF	TGTGCCAGCAGCCTCAATAGGGACGCCCGAGGGACTGAAGCTTTCTTT
TRBV13	many	TRBJ2-1	.	CASSLGIIIGQFF	TGTGCCAGCAGCTTAGGGATTATAATCGGGCAGTTCTTC
TRBV15	.	TRBJ2-1	TRBD2	CATSNRAGGPHEQFF	TGTGCCACCAGCAATCGGGCGGGAGGGCCCCATGAGCAGTTCTTC
TRBV6-4	few	TRBJ2-1	TRBD2	CASSVSTSGRAVKNEQFF	TGTGCCAGCAGTGTGTCGACTAGCGGGAGGGCCGTTAAAAATGAGCAGTTCTTC
TRBV10-3	many	TRBJ1-2	TRBD1	CAISGDRNYGYTF	TGTGCCATCAGCGGGGACAGAAACTATGGCTACACCTTC
TRBV19	many	TRBJ1-5	.	CASSIGPWSNQPQHF	TGTGCCAGTAGTATTGGACCATGGAGCAATCAGCCCCAGCATTTT
TRBV3-1	many	TRBJ2-1	TRBD2	CASSEREYEQFF	TGTGCCAGCAGCGAGCGGGAGTATGAGCAGTTCTTC
TRBV28	few	TRBJ2-7	.	CASSLRTPSYEQYF	TGTGCCAGCAGTTTAAGGACTCCATCCTACGAGCAGTACTTC
TRBV27	many	TRBJ2-3	.	CASGSAGGPSQYF	TGTGCCAGCGGATCAGCTGGAGGGCCCTCGCAGTATTTT
TRBV5-4	.	TRBJ1-1	.	CASSAPGAQGTEAFF	TGTGCCAGCAGCGCCCCAGGGGCCCAAGGGACTGAAGCTTTCTTT
TRBV24-1	.	TRBJ2-3	TRBD2	CATSDPSLAGDLDTQYF	TGTGCCACCAGTGACCCTTCGTTAGCGGGAGATCTGGATACGCAGTATTTT
TRBV28	.	TRBJ1-1	TRBD1	CASSIPGTGGKDTEAFF	TGTGCCAGCAGTATACCCGGGACAGGGGGAAAAGACACTGAAGCTTTCTTT
TRBV11-2	many	TRBJ2-1	.	CASSLVPVRGSNEQFF	TGTGCCAGCAGCTTAGTTCCCGTGAGGGGTTCCAATGAGCAGTTCTTC
TRBV10-3	many	TRBJ2-5	.	CAISEGTSQETQYF	TGTGCCATCAGTGAGGGGACATCCCAAGAGACCCAGTACTTC
TRBV25-1	many	TRBJ1-5	.	CASSSRESVGQPQHF	TGTGCCAGCAGTTCCAGGGAATCGGTCGGTCAGCCCCAGCATTTT
TRBV20-1	.	TRBJ2-4	.	CSAGGTLLAKNIQYF	TGCAGTGCTGGGGGGACCCTTTTAGCCAAAAACATTCAGTACTTC
TRBV4-2	few	TRBJ2-1	.	CASSQDELTYNEQFF	TGTGCCAGCAGCCAAGATGAACTCACCTACAATGAGCAGTTCTTC
TRBV11-2	many	TRBJ2-3	TRBD2	CASSLTSGIGDTQYF	TGTGCCAGCAGCCTGACTAGCGGGATTGGAGATACGCAGTATTTT
TRBV10-3	few	TRBJ1-1	.	CAISGRSHEAFF	TGTGCCATTTCCGGGAGATCTCATGAAGCTTTCTTT
TRBV6-1	.	TRBJ2-1	TRBD1	CASSEAAGTGNNEQFF	TGTGCCAGCAGTGAAGCAGCCGGGACAGGGAATAATGAGCAGTTCTTC
TRBV19	few	TRBJ1-2	TRBD1	CASSKANRDRAYGYTF	TGTGCCAGTAGTAAGGCGAACCGGGACAGGGCCTATGGCTACACCTTC
TRBV28	few	TRBJ2-3	.	CASSSLGETDTQYF	TGTGCCAGCAGTTCTCTAGGGGAAACAGATACGCAGTATTTT
TRBV12-5	.	TRBJ2-5	TRBD1	CASGSTTGLEWETQYF	TGTGCTAGTGGCTCCACGACAGGGTTAGAATGGGAGACCCAGTACTTC
TRBV6-2/TRBV6-3	many	TRBJ2-1	.	CASSYSTSPNYNEQFF	TGTGCCAGCAGTTACTCGACTTCTCCAAATTACAATGAGCAGTTCTTC
TRBV18	few	TRBJ1-5	TRBD1	CASSRATSDRAHNQPQHF	TGTGCCAGCTCACGGGCTACTTCGGACAGGGCGCACAATCAGCCCCAGCATTTT
TRBV28	many	TRBJ2-2	.	CASSSYPGELFF	TGTGCCAGCAGTTCCTATCCCGGGGAGCTGTTTTTT
TRBV2	many	TRBJ2-3	TRBD1	CASNADRGNTQYF	TGTGCCAGCAACGCGGACAGGGGGAATACGCAGTATTTT
TRBV7-9	many	TRBJ2-7	.	CASSLEESYEQYF	TGTGCCAGCAGCTTAGAGGAGTCCTACGAGCAGTACTTC
TRBV12-3/TRBV12-4	many	TRBJ1-5	.	CASSLWQGNQPQHF	TGTGCCAGCAGTTTATGGCAGGGCAATCAGCCCCAGCATTTT
TRBV13	.	TRBJ2-7	.	CASSQGTGLTYEQYF	TGCGCCAGCAGCCAAGGAACGGGACTCACCTACGAGCAGTACTTC
TRBV12-3/TRBV12-4	many	TRBJ1-1	.	CASSFSLDSANTEAFF	TGTGCCAGCAGTTTTTCCCTGGACAGTGCGAACACTGAAGCTTTCTTT
TRBV4-1	many	TRBJ2-5	TRBD1	CASSRPTGGQETQYF	TGCGCCAGCAGCCGTCCGACAGGGGGACAAGAGACCCAGTACTTC
TRBV9	few	TRBJ2-1	TRBD2	CASSVVGGSDEQFF	TGTGCCAGCAGCGTAGTAGGCGGGAGCGATGAGCAGTTCTTC
TRBV20-1	many	TRBJ2-7	.	CSALRDQTYEQYF	TGCAGTGCTCTCCGGGACCAAACCTACGAGCAGTACTTC
TRBV6-2/TRBV6-3	few	TRBJ2-3	.	CASTRLGGSTDTQYF	TGTGCCAGCACCAGGCTGGGCGGGAGCACAGATACGCAGTATTTT
TRBV7-3	few	TRBJ2-2	.	CASSPTEKPNTGELFF	TGTGCCAGCAGCCCGACAGAAAAGCCCAACACCGGGGAGCTGTTTTTT
TRBV6-2/TRBV6-3	.	TRBJ2-2	TRBD2	CASNFGLAGNTGELFF	TGTGCCAGCAACTTTGGACTAGCGGGTAACACCGGGGAGCTGTTTTTT
TRBV19	.	TRBJ2-6	.	CASSILGPTGANVLTF	TGTGCCAGTAGTATTTTAGGACCCACTGGGGCCAACGTCCTGACTTTC
TRBV5-1	many	TRBJ1-1	.	CASSLERAGATAFF	TGCGCCAGCAGCTTGGAGCGGGCGGGGGCTACAGCTTTCTTT
TRBV7-9	few	TRBJ1-5	.	CASSLAGQVNQPQHF	TGTGCCAGCAGCTTAGCTGGGCAAGTTAATCAGCCCCAGCATTTT
TRBV5-4	.	TRBJ2-1	TRBD2	CASSLASGTYNEQFF	TGTGCCAGCAGCTTGGCTAGCGGGACGTACAATGAGCAGTTCTTC
TRBV30	many	TRBJ1-3	.	CAWSDSSGNTIYF	TGTGCCTGGAGTGACAGCTCTGGAAACACCATATATTTT
TRBV7-2	many	TRBJ2-2	TRBD2	CASSLGTSGRSGELFF	TGTGCCAGCAGCCTCGGGACTAGCGGGAGATCCGGGGAGCTGTTTTTT
TRBV5-1	.	TRBJ1-1	.	CASRSNTGNTEAFF	TGCGCCAGCAGGAGTAATACAGGGAACACTGAAGCTTTCTTT
TRBV5-8	few	TRBJ1-2	.	CASSSPLANYGYTF	TGTGCCAGCAGCTCTCCCCTAGCTAACTATGGCTACACCTTC
TRBV29-1	few	TRBJ2-5	TRBD2	CSVEDLSGIWGETQYF	TGCAGCGTTGAAGATCTTAGCGGGATCTGGGGAGAGACCCAGTACTTC
TRBV3-1	many	TRBJ1-1	.	CASSQGRTEAFF	TGTGCCAGCAGCCAGGGGAGGACTGAAGCTTTCTTT